Shown below are 5 T cell receptor beta chains from a single sample sequenced in a study of blood T cell repertoires in COVID-19. This table comes from immunoSEQ multiplex PCR, and its TCRdb copy is limited to in-frame clones, with some not included. The sample records roughly 80,000 clones, 75% to 85% being singletons. The sample comprised peripheral blood. These receptors were taken from a woman of 80 years or more with acute or convalescent COVID-19.

The chain employs TRBV5-1 and TRBJ2-5, with 10 nucleotides matching TRBD2. J gave up 4 bases and V 2 bases, and 5 bases lay outside the gene matches. The CDR3 spans 15 residues. CDR1 and CDR2 from the germline V gene are SGHRS and YFSETQ. The CDR3 loop reads CASSLLAGLRETQYF. CDR3 nucleotides: TGCGCCAGCAGCTTACTAGCGGGATTACGAGAGACCCAGTACTTC. Full variable domain (outside the CDR3, taken from reference TRBV5-1 and TRBJ2-5): KAGVTQTPRYLIKTRGQQVTLSCSPISGHRSVSWYQQTPGQGLQFLFEYFSETQRNKGNFPGRFSGRQFSNSRSEMNVSTLELGDSALYLCASSLLAGLRETQYFGPGTRLLVL.

The chain links TRBV6-2 or TRBV6-3 to TRBJ1-2; D is uncertain. Germline assignment: CDR1 MNHEY and CDR2 SVGEGT. This CDR3 contains 12 residues. With 5 bases removed from V and 12 bases from J, the gap between germline ends came to 16 bases. CDR3 sequence (DNA): TGTGCCAGCAGTCAAATCCCGGGTTCACACACCTTC. Its protein is CASSQIPGSHTF.

This clone was found once. The chain's CDR3 is CASVLKGVGTGELFF. As DNA, the CDR3 is TGTGCCAGCGTGTTAAAAGGTGTCGGGACCGGGGAGCTGTTTTTT. The chain couples TRBV13 to TRBJ2-2; D unclear. The CDR3 loop spans 15 amino acids. CDR1 and CDR2 (germline): PRHDT, FYEKMQ (reference sequence). Trimming took off 8 bases at V and 5 bases at J, with 18 bases between the two ends. Together with reference TRBV13 and TRBJ2-2, the CDR3 gives the full variable domain: AAGVIQSPRHLIKEKRETATLKCYPIPRHDTVYWYQQGPGQDPQFLISFYEKMQSDKGSIPDRFSAQQFSDYHSELNMSSLELGDSALYFCASVLKGVGTGELFFGEGSRLTVL.

This chain links TRBV7-9 with TRBJ2-3; TRBD2 matches at 8 bases. J was trimmed by 4 bases and V by 5 bases; bases with no gene match: 8. CDR3 length equals 15 residues. Looked up from germline, CDR1 is SEHNR and CDR2 is FQNEAQ (reference sequence). This CDR3 is CASSRAAGGADTQYF. The DNA of the CDR3 is TGTGCCAGCAGCCGAGCGGCGGGAGGAGCAGATACGCAGTATTTT.

The V gene is TRBV6-6, the J gene TRBJ2-7, with unresolved D. Trimming stripped 5 bases from V and 9 bases from J, with 14 bases between. The CDR3 extends over 12 amino acids. CDR1 and CDR2 (germline): MNHNY, SVGAGI (reference sequence). The CDR3 spells CASSPRWSLQYF. CDR3 in DNA: TGTGCCAGCAGTCCACGGTGGTCACTGCAGTACTTC.